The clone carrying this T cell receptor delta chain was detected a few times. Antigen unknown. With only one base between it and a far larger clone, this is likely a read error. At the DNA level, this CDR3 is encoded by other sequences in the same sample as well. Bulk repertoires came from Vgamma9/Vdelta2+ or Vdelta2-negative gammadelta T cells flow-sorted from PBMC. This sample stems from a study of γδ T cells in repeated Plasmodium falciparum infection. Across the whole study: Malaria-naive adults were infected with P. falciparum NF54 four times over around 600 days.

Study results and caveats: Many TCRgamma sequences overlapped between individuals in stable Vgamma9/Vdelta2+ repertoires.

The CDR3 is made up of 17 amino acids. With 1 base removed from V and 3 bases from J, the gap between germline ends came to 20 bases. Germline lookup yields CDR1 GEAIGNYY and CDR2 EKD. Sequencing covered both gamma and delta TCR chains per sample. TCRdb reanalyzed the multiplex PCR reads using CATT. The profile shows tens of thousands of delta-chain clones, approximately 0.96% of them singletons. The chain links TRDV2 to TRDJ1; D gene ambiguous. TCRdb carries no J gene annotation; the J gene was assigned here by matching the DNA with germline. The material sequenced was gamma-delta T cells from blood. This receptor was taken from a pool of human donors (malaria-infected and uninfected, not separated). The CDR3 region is CACDTGRPEAISDKLIF. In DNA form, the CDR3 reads TGTGCCTGTGACACTGGCCGTCCCGAGGCAATCTCCGATAAACTCATCTTT.